This T cell receptor beta chain was sequenced in a study of T cells expressing NK-cell markers. General observations from the study: Researchers report these clonotypes also headed the CD3+CD56-NKG2C+ fraction in a handful of donors. The study did not resolve the HCMV specificity of expanded NKG2C+ T cell clones. As a fraction of CD8+ T cells, dominant NKG2C+ clonotypes reached about 1.0-7.5% in six donors.

From its re-call of the 5' RACE reads, TCRdb lists each CDR3 protein once, without DNA. The listing contains fewer than 400,000 distinct CDR3 sequences. Turning to this clonotype: No antigen is known for it.

The CDR3 has 13 amino acids. The germline CDR1 and CDR2 sequences are KGHSH and LQKENI. This TCR was sampled from a woman between 45 and 65 years old in good health. Sample: blood T cells: a sorted CD56 or NKG2C T cell subset, CD4+ or CD8+ T cells, or bulk PBMC T cells (not recorded which). The chain is built from TRBV18 and TRBJ1-2; TCRdb's D call, TRBD1, is unchecked because there is no DNA. CDR3 sequence: CASSVGQAVGYTF.